A single count supports the clone carrying this T cell receptor (beta chain). The antigen is undetermined. Treatment reported: roughly 19 received Ad26.COV2.S at low or high dose, single or two shots; several received placebo; per-sample allocation not given. Collection of samples fell on day 63 after the first vaccine or placebo injection. Donation was by an adult aged 18-55 years who was in Boston. TCRdb's copy holds only in-frame clones and misses some; the assay was immunoSEQ multiplex PCR. The sample yields roughly 460,000 clones, around 89% seen once. Trimming removed 8 bases at V and 8 bases at J, with 15 bases between. Per germline, CDR1 MNHEY and CDR2 SVGAGI. This CDR3 has 12 residues. The sample is drawn from a study of Ad26.COV2.S vaccination and SARS-CoV-2 variants. Study in general: The Ad26.COV2.S arm of the COV1001 trial was where the donor was placed. The vaccine Ad26.COV2.S was put into the muscle once, or twice with 56 days between.

Study findings and constraints: Those who received vaccine or placebo ended up with similar non-spike TCR breadth.

The chain carries TRBV6-5 and TRBJ1-1, with unresolved D. The TCR comes from a person aged 18-65 years who received the Ad26.COV2.S COVID-19 vaccine or a placebo. The source was peripheral blood, collected in a trial of Ad26.COV2.S vaccine versus placebo. The CDR3 DNA sequence: TGTGCCAGCGGGAATTGGGCGCGGGAAGCTTTCTTT. This translates into CASGNWAREAFF.